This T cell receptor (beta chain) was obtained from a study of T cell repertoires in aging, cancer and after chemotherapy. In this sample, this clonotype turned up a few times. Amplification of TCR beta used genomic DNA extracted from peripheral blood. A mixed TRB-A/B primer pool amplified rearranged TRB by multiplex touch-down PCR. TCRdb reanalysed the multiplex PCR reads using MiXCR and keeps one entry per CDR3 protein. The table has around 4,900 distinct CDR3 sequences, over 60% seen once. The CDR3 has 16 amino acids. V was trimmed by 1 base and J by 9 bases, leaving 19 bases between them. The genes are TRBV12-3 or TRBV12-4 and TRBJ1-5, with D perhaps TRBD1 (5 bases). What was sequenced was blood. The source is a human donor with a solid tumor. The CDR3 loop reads CASSLGTGGWFGPQHF. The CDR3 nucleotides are TGTGCCAGCAGTTTAGGGACCGGGGGTTGGTTCGGGCCCCAGCATTTT.